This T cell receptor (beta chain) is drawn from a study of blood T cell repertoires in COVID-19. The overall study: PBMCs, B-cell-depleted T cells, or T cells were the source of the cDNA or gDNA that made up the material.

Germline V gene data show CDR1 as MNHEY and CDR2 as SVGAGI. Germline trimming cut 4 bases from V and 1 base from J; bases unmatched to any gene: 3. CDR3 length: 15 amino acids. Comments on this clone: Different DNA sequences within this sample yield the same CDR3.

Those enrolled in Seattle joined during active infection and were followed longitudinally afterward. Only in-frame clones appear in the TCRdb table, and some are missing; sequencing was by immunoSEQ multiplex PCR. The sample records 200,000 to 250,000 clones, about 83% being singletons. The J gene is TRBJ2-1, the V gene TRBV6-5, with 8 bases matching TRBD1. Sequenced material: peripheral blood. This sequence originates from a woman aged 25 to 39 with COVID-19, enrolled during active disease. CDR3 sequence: CASSSTGGSYNEQFF. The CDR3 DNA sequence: TGTGCCAGCAGTTCAACAGGGGGATCCTACAATGAGCAGTTCTTC.